The rows below give T cell receptor beta chains drawn from one sample of a study of beta chain features in type 1 diabetes. Some clones are missing from TCRdb's copy, which holds only in-frame ones; the method was immunoSEQ multiplex PCR. Among 970,000 or so clones listed, about a sixth were seen once. The sequenced sample consisted of naive CD4+ T cells from blood. These receptors were obtained from a woman aged 18-29 years in good health. The CDR3 runs from the conserved cysteine through the conserved F or W. The D gene is left open where the match is weak. Not every row has a clone size; where given, it reads once, few, many or a size class.

j_call,v_call,clone_size,d_call,cdr3_aa,cdr3_nt
TRBJ2-7,TRBV7-9,.,TRBD1,CASSHRGQGPNAEQYF,TGTGCCAGCAGCCACCGAGGACAGGGGCCTAACGCCGAGCAGTACTTC
TRBJ2-4,TRBV28,.,TRBD1,CASSSGDRREQIQYF,TGTGCCAGCAGTTCCGGGGACAGAAGGGAACAGATTCAGTACTTC
TRBJ2-1,TRBV7-9,.,.,CASSPPHEQFF,TGTGCCAGCAGCCCCCCCCACGAGCAGTTCTTC
TRBJ2-3,TRBV14,.,.,CASSAADTQYF,TGTGCCAGTTCTGCTGCCGATACGCAGTATTTT
TRBJ2-7,TRBV5-6,.,.,CASSFSLTYEQYF,TGTGCCAGCAGCTTTTCGTTGACCTACGAGCAGTACTTC
TRBJ1-2,TRBV7-2,.,TRBD1,CASSRDRNNYGYTF,TGTGCCAGCAGCCGGGACAGGAATAACTATGGCTACACCTTC
TRBJ2-2,TRBV10-3,.,.,CAISGGQSVTGELFF,TGTGCCATCAGTGGGGGGCAGTCGGTGACCGGGGAGCTGTTTTTT
TRBJ1-1,TRBV6-1,few,.,CASSEQNTEAFF,TGTGCCAGCAGTGAACAAAACACTGAAGCTTTCTTT
TRBJ2-5,TRBV5-1,few,TRBD1,CASSLNRGQETQYF,TGCGCCAGCAGCTTAAACAGGGGGCAAGAGACCCAGTACTTC
TRBJ2-2,TRBV28,.,.,CAAAGTNTGELFF,TGTGCCGCGGCGGGGACGAACACCGGGGAGCTGTTTTTT
TRBJ1-4,TRBV10-3,.,.,CAISDRDEKLFF,TGTGCCATCAGTGACAGGGATGAAAAACTGTTTTTT
TRBJ1-6,TRBV2,.,.,CASSASGMALHF,TGTGCCAGCAGCGCCAGTGGGATGGCCCTCCACTTT
TRBJ2-7,TRBV27,.,.,CASSFRISGGRGDAYEQYF,TGTGCCAGCAGCTTCCGCATATCGGGGGGCCGGGGGGACGCTTACGAGCAGTACTTC
TRBJ2-7,TRBV28,.,.,CASTGGTGSYEQYF,TGTGCCTCCACAGGAGGAACAGGGTCCTACGAGCAGTACTTC
TRBJ2-1,TRBV5-4,.,.,CASSLRGYYNEQFF,TGTGCCAGCAGCTTACGCGGCTACTACAATGAGCAGTTCTTC
TRBJ2-5,TRBV29-1,few,.,CSVLLLEETQYF,TGCAGCGTACTACTGCTGGAAGAGACCCAGTACTTC
TRBJ2-7,TRBV7-2,.,.,CASSQGGSYEQYF,TGTGCCAGCAGCCAAGGGGGCTCCTACGAGCAGTACTTC
TRBJ2-7,TRBV12-5,few,.,CASGPPGRRSYEQYF,TGTGCTAGTGGTCCCCCCGGCAGGCGCTCCTACGAGCAGTACTTC
TRBJ2-3,TRBV5-1,.,TRBD2,CASSLVAGGDTQYF,TGCGCCAGCAGCTTGGTAGCGGGAGGAGATACGCAGTATTTT
TRBJ1-2,TRBV28,.,TRBD1,CASSPYRGQGPTTNYGYTF,TGTGCCAGCAGCCCCTACAGGGGACAGGGCCCTACAACTAACTATGGCTACACCTTC
TRBJ1-5,TRBV28,.,.,CASINRDQPQHF,TGTGCCAGCATCAACAGGGATCAGCCCCAGCATTTT
TRBJ2-5,TRBV7-9,few,.,CASSFREETQYF,TGTGCCAGCAGCTTTAGGGAGGAGACCCAGTACTTC
TRBJ2-1,TRBV18,.,.,CASQGWVGQNEQFF,TGTGCCAGCCAAGGTTGGGTGGGACAAAATGAGCAGTTCTTC
TRBJ2-5,TRBV7-9,few,TRBD1,CASNAGTGGAKLETQYF,TGTGCCAGCAACGCCGGGACAGGGGGCGCTAAGCTAGAGACCCAGTACTTC
TRBJ1-4,TRBV2,.,TRBD1,CASSVGQGYEKLFF,TGTGCCAGCAGTGTTGGACAGGGCTATGAAAAACTGTTTTTT
TRBJ1-4,TRBV15,few,.,CATSRPGRRINEKLFF,TGTGCCACCAGCAGACCTGGCAGGCGGATTAATGAAAAACTGTTTTTT
TRBJ1-4,TRBV6-5,.,.,CASSVRGAAGEKLFF,TGTGCCAGCAGTGTCCGCGGGGCGGCGGGTGAAAAACTGTTTTTT